These 25 T cell receptor beta chains were sequenced from one sample in a study of T-cell reconstitution after alpha-beta-depleted transplantation in children. Unique molecular identifiers were used in preparing the TCRbeta library. TCRdb itself ran the PCR reads through MiXCR, one entry per CDR3 protein. The repertoire holds fewer than 550,000 distinct CDR3 sequences, with roughly 10% as singletons. The material was PBMCs, obtained before TCRalphabeta/CD19-depleted stem cell transplant. The receptor source for this set is a child between 2 and 9 years old with inherited bone marrow failure, due to receive a stem cell transplant.

This clonotype was detected ten times or more. The V call is TRBV3-1, the J call TRBJ2-1, with a possible D match to TRBD2 (6 bases). Germline V gives CDR1 LGHDT, CDR2 YNNKEL (reference sequence). V gave up 2 bases and J gave up 7 bases, with 18 bases separating them. This CDR3 is built from 16 residues. CDR3: CASSQFLGGMGNEQFF. CDR3 DNA: TGTGCCAGCAGCCAATTCCTGGGCGGGATGGGTAATGAGCAGTTCTTC.

This clonotype was detected many times. The chain employs TRBV7-6 and TRBJ1-1; 8 bases line up with TRBD1. The CDR3 has 14 residues. Trimming took 5 bases from V and 2 from J; bases not matched to a gene: 4. From germline, CDR1 is SGHVS and CDR2 FNYEAQ. CDR3 sequence reads: CASSVTGGNTEAFF. CDR3 sequence (DNA): TGTGCCAGCAGCGTTACAGGGGGTAACACTGAAGCTTTCTTT.

The sample holds many counts of this clonotype. This chain joins TRBV12-3 or TRBV12-4 and TRBJ2-1, with D unresolved. The V gene lost 7 bases and the J gene lost 0 bases, with 7 bases spanning the gap. This CDR3 has 13 residues. CDR3 in DNA: TGTGCCAGCAAACAAACCTCCTACAATGAGCAGTTCTTC. Its protein is CASKQTSYNEQFF.

The gene calls are TRBV7-9 and TRBJ2-1; the match to TRBD2 covers 8 bases. J was trimmed by 6 bases and V by 3 bases; bases with no gene match: 1. The CDR3 runs to 13 residues. Germline CDR1 is SEHNR and CDR2 is FQNEAQ (reference sequence). The CDR3 loop reads CASSFAGGNEQFF. CDR3 sequence (DNA): TGTGCCAGCAGCTTTGCGGGGGGCAATGAGCAGTTCTTC.

A word on this clonotype: A much larger clone lies a single base off, so this may be a read error. J is TRBJ2-2 and V is TRBV25-1; 7 bases map to TRBD2. This CDR3 spans 15 amino acids. Germline CDR1 and CDR2: MGHDK and SYGVNS. DNA of the CDR3: TGTCCCAGCAGTGAATTAACTAGCGTCACCGGGGAGCTGTTTTTT. Protein: CPSSELTSVTGELFF.

This clonotype was counted ten times or more. The rearrangement joins TRBV5-4 to TRBJ2-2; D is perhaps TRBD2 (5 bases). The CDR3 contains 15 residues. Germline V gene sequence: CDR1 SGHNT, CDR2 YYREEE (reference sequence). The germline V and J ends were trimmed by 3 bases and 6 bases, with 15 bases remaining between them. The CDR3 region has the DNA TGTGCCAGCAGCTCTCCCTTAGAGGGCTCCGGGGAGCTGTTTTTT. This sequence encodes CASSSPLEGSGELFF.

In this sample, this clonotype turned up many times. The chain has TRBV4-3 and TRBJ2-1; 7 positions match TRBD2. The germline V gene encodes CDR1 LGHNA and CDR2 YSLEER. Trimming cost V 1 base and J 0 bases; bases outside gene matches: 12. The CDR3 spans 19 residues. The CDR3 DNA is TGCGCCAGCAGCCAAGTTCCGTGGGAGGGCCCGAGCTCCTACAATGAGCAGTTCTTC. Its translation is CASSQVPWEGPSSYNEQFF.

This clonotype was observed many times. The CDR3 protein is CASSSPEKLFF. The CDR3 nucleotides are TGTGCCAGCAGCTCACCTGAAAAACTGTTTTTT. The chain links TRBV12-3 or TRBV12-4 to TRBJ1-4, with no clear D. V lost 6 bases and J 7 bases, leaving 6 bases between the germline ends. This CDR3 comprises 11 residues.

This clonotype was picked up many times. The chain uses TRBV30 and TRBJ2-1, with TRBD1 matching over 9 bases. There are 14 residues in the CDR3. V was clipped by 2 bases and J by 8 bases; unmatched bases: 7. The V gene's germline CDR1 is GTSNPN and CDR2 SVGIG (reference sequence). Here the CDR3 DNA reads TGTGCCTGGAGTCCGGGACAGGGAGCTCATGAGCAGTTCTTC. It translates to CAWSPGQGAHEQFF.

This clonotype was picked up a small number of times. The genes are TRBV28 and TRBJ1-3; no clear D. Trimming took 4 bases from V and 0 from J, leaving 10 bases between them. CDR1 MDHEN and CDR2 SYDVKM come from the germline V gene. There are 15 residues in the CDR3. The DNA of the CDR3 is TGTGCCAGCAGTTCCTATCTCTCCTCTGGAAACACCATATATTTT. Translation gives CASSSYLSSGNTIYF.

This clonotype was detected many times. The J gene is TRBJ1-1, the V gene TRBV6-2 or TRBV6-3, with 9 bases that match TRBD1. This CDR3 is built from 15 residues. The J segment lost 7 bases and the V segment lost 2 bases, leaving 8 bases of the junction unmatched. Germline assignment: CDR1 MNHEY and CDR2 SVGEGT. The CDR3 coding sequence is TGTGCCAGCAGTTACCCCCCGGGACAGGGTATTGAAGCTTTCTTT. Amino acids: CASSYPPGQGIEAFF.

This clonotype was found many times. V and J are TRBV12-3 or TRBV12-4 and TRBJ1-2; the D is unclear. The CDR3 runs 15 residues. V shed 0 bases and J shed 2 bases, with 10 bases lying between them. CDR3 sequence reads: CASSLARGRNYGYTF. The DNA for the CDR3 is TGTGCCAGCAGTTTAGCGCGCGGGAGGAACTATGGCTACACCTTC.

The table lists this clonotype with a few counts. The chain combines TRBV20-1 with TRBJ2-2; 7 nucleotides match TRBD1. V trimming: 3 bases; J trimming: 6 bases; junction bases outside the gene matches: 7. Germline V gene lookup returns CDR1 DFQATT and CDR2 SNEGSKA (reference sequence). This CDR3 spans 14 amino acids. The CDR3 protein is CSARDRTGAGELFF. The CDR3 bases are TGCAGTGCTAGGGATCGAACAGGGGCCGGGGAGCTGTTTTTT.

Details on this clonotype: This may stem from a read error, because a much larger clone lies one nucleotide away. This chain uses TRBV30 with TRBJ2-3, with 9 bases that match TRBD2. The germline V gene has CDR1 GTSNPN and CDR2 SVGIG (reference sequence). Trimming took 2 bases from V and 8 from J; bases not matched to a gene: 8. This CDR3 is 14 amino acids long. The CDR3 region has the DNA TGTGCCTGGAGTAGCGGGGGGATGACGGTTACGCAGTATTTT. Amino acid sequence: CAWSSGGMTVTQYF.

In its sample, this clonotype was seen many times. The rearrangement uses TRBV29-1 and TRBJ2-1, with D tentatively TRBD1 (7 bases). Germline-derived CDR1 and CDR2 are SQVTM and ANQGSEA. V was pared by 7 bases and J by 7 bases, with 8 bases between. This CDR3 has 10 residues. DNA of the CDR3: TGCAGCGCAGGGGGGAATGAGCAGTTCTTC. This encodes CSAGGNEQFF.

At least ten counts were recorded for this clonotype. The chain recombines TRBV6-1 with TRBJ2-1; D is possibly TRBD2 (6 bases). Germline CDR1 is MNHNS and CDR2 is SASEGT. Trimming stripped 6 bases from V and 0 bases from J, with 9 bases between. The CDR3 covers 14 residues. In DNA, the CDR3 is TGTGCCAGCAGCGGGAGTCCCTCCTACAATGAGCAGTTCTTC. Translated, it gives CASSGSPSYNEQFF.

This sequence joins TRBV29-1 and TRBJ2-1, with D maybe TRBD2 (5 bases). Trimming removed 3 bases at V and 10 bases at J, with 10 bases between. CDR3 length: 11 residues. Germline CDR1 is SQVTM and CDR2 is ANQGSEA. Written as DNA, the CDR3 is TGCAGCGTTGATAGAGGGAGAGAGCAGTTCTTC. Protein sequence: CSVDRGREQFF.

This clonotype was recorded at least ten times. The rearrangement links TRBV12-3 or TRBV12-4 to TRBJ1-2, with 7 bases fitting TRBD1. This CDR3 has 14 residues. V dropped 6 bases and J dropped 3; count of bases not matched to a gene: 7. Here the CDR3 DNA reads TGTGCCAGCAGCAATGGGACAGCTTACTATGGCTACACCTTC. It codes for CASSNGTAYYGYTF.

V and J are TRBV5-1 and TRBJ2-1, with D hard to call. Between the trimmed V and J ends, which lost 1 base and 0 bases, there was a span of 11 bases. The CDR3 length is 16 residues. Germline CDR1 reads SGHRS; CDR2 reads YFSETQ. DNA of the CDR3: TGCGCCAGCAGCTTGTCTATCCGTAGCTCCTACAATGAGCAGTTCTTC. Residues: CASSLSIRSSYNEQFF.

Remarks on this clonotype: No conserved phenylalanine or tryptophan ends this CDR3, so it is likely a read error. V and J are TRBV10-3 and TRBJ2-3; 10 bases line up with TRBD2. V was clipped by 6 bases and J by 1 base; unmatched bases: 16. The CDR3 has 19 residues. Germline CDR1 ENHRY, CDR2 SYGVKD. The CDR3 sequence is CAIRNPLAGDVLGTDTQYL. The CDR3 coding sequence is TGTGCCATCAGGAACCCCCTAGCGGGAGATGTCTTGGGCACAGATACGCAGTATCTT.

There are a few counts of this clonotype. This rearrangement joins TRBV6-5 to TRBJ2-2; D is uncertain. CDR1 is MNHEY and CDR2 is SVGAGI in the germline V gene. V was trimmed by 2 bases and J by 5 bases, leaving 12 bases between them. This CDR3 comprises 15 residues. Written as DNA, the CDR3 is TGTGCCAGCAGTTACATTGTGGCCGGGACCGGGGAGCTGTTTTTT. Protein: CASSYIVAGTGELFF.

This clonotype came up many times. The chain couples TRBV29-1 to TRBJ2-7; D possibly corresponds to TRBD2 (7 bases). The germline gives CDR1 SQVTM, CDR2 ANQGSEA. Trimming removed 7 bases at V and 5 bases at J, with 12 bases between. This CDR3 region has 11 residues. The CDR3 DNA is TGCAGCGCTGGGGGGGGCGACGAGCAGTACTTC. It translates to CSAGGGDEQYF.

This clonotype appeared many times. This chain links TRBV7-9 with TRBJ2-5; 8 nucleotides match TRBD2. Germline-derived CDR1 and CDR2 are SEHNR and FQNEAQ (reference sequence). The ends lost 6 bases at V and 4 bases at J; junction bases unmatched: 13. The CDR3 runs 16 residues. Here the CDR3 DNA reads TGTGCCAGCAGTCCCCCTTGGACTAGCAGGCCAGAGACCCAGTACTTC. Amino acids: CASSPPWTSRPETQYF.

This clonotype occurred many times. The rearrangement joins TRBV4-3 to TRBJ2-1; tentative D call: TRBD2 (6 bases). V gave up 9 bases and J gave up 4 bases, with 13 bases separating them. From germline, CDR1 is LGHNA and CDR2 YSLEER. There are 13 residues in the CDR3. CDR3 residues: CASKGGIYNEQFF. CDR3 sequence (DNA): TGCGCCAGTAAAGGCGGGATATACAATGAGCAGTTCTTC.

The V call is TRBV28, the J call TRBJ1-2; D gene unclear. V was cut by 8 bases and J by 3 bases, with 16 bases left in between. Germline assignment: CDR1 MDHEN and CDR2 SYDVKM. This CDR3 spans 14 amino acids. CDR3 in DNA: TGTGCCAGCTCCGGGTTGGGGTACGACTATGGCTACACCTTC. It codes for CASSGLGYDYGYTF.